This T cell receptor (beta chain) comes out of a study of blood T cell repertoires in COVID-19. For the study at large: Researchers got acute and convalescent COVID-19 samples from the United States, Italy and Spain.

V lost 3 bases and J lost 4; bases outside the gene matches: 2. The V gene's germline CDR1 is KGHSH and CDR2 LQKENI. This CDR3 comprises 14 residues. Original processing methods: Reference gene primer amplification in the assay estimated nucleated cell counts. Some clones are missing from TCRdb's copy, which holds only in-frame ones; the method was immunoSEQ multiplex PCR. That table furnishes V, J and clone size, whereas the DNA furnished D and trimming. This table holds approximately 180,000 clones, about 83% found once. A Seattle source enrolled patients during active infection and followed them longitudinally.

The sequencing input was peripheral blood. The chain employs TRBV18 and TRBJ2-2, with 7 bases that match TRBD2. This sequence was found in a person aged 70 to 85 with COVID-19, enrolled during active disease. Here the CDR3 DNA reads TGTGCCAGCTCACCTTGGACTAGCACCGGGGAGCTGTTTTTT. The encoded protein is CASSPWTSTGELFF.